This T cell receptor beta chain is from a study of T-cell memory formation after mild COVID-19. About the research overall: Largely donor-specific TCR clusters were found. Overall study results and limits: Clones which contracted sat mainly in CM and EM if CD4+, and in EMRA if CD8+. Some SARS-CoV-2-responding clones were already detected in memory before infection. Nothing confirmed that second-wave clones peaking on day 37 were specific for SARS-CoV-2.

This clonotype was detected a few times. Its matching antigen is unknown. In TCRdb, the 5' RACE reads were re-called with MiXCR into one record per CDR3 protein. The sample shows about 440,000 distinct CDR3 sequences, approximately 20% of them seen only once. CDR3 length equals 11 residues. V was pared by 7 bases and J by 5 bases, with 9 bases between. V is TRBV12-3 or TRBV12-4 and J is TRBJ2-7; unclear D gene. Sequenced sample: PBMCs or a T cell subset sorted from them (not recorded which). This clonotype was sampled from an adult woman who had mild COVID-19 (a few samples of this study predate the infection). Cell type and time point are not known. In DNA form, the CDR3 reads TGTGCCAGCAAACAATACCACGAGCAGTACTTC. It translates to CASKQYHEQYF.